This TCR beta chain was sequenced for a study of blood T cell repertoires in COVID-19. For the study at large: Nucleic acid was either cDNA or gDNA, and it came from T cells, B-cell-depleted T cells, or PBMCs.

Clones were sequenced by immunoSEQ multiplex PCR, and TCRdb holds only the in-frame ones, with some missing. The repertoire holds approximately 390,000 clones, with around 87% as singletons. Study members were between roughly 18 and 100 years old and lived in 25 or so US regions. Grouping used clinical history reported by participants in a survey and questionnaire. Symptom resolution, clearance, or two negative PCRs marked the recovered donors of Cohort 3. The origin of this receptor is a woman aged 50 to 65 who had recovered from COVID-19. Sequenced sample: PBMCs or T cells enriched from blood (not recorded which).

The CDR3 DNA sequence: TGTGCCAGCAGCAAAAGGACAGGGTCGAATTCACCCCTCCACTTT. This codes for CASSKRTGSNSPLHF. The J gene is TRBJ1-6, the V gene TRBV21-1; TRBD1 is the table's D call, not checked against the DNA. TRBV21-1 represents a pseudogene. This CDR3 is 15 amino acids long.